These T cell receptor beta chains were read from a single sample in a study of spatial heterogeneity in lung cancer. Each CDR3 protein is one row after TCRdb ran MiXCR on the 5' RACE reads. The table lists 2,500 to 3,000 distinct CDR3 sequences, about 7.3% of them singletons, with roughly 27% in the top ten. The material was lung tumor tissue, obtained at surgery. These receptors all stem from a male donor with early-stage non-small cell lung cancer. The CDR3 runs from the conserved cysteine through the conserved F or W. Each record gives: V gene, J gene, CDR3 length, D gene, clone size, CDR3 protein, CDR3 DNA. D genes are given only for firm matches. For some rows the clone size is stated as once, few or many, or as a class when expanded; others skip it.

>TRBV6-5|TRBJ2-7|15|.|many
CASSPQLGGGYEQYF
TGTGCCAGCAGCCCTCAATTAGGGGGGGGCTACGAGCAGTACTTC
>TRBV7-8|TRBJ2-2|13|.|many
CASSFGGAGELFF
TGTGCCAGCAGCTTCGGGGGTGCCGGGGAGCTGTTTTTT
>TRBV2|TRBJ2-3|11|.|medium-sized
CASSTTDTQYF
TGTGCCAGCAGTACTACAGATACGCAGTATTTT
>TRBV20-1|TRBJ2-1|13|.|medium-sized
CSARGTNGHEQFF
TGCAGTGCAAGGGGGACCAACGGGCATGAGCAGTTCTTC
>TRBV28|TRBJ2-1|12|TRBD1|few
CASSFRDRAEFF
TGTGCCAGCAGTTTCCGGGACAGGGCCGAGTTCTTC
>TRBV6-1|TRBJ2-1|16|TRBD2|large
CASSEQAGRGDNEQFF
TGTGCCAGCAGTGAGCAGGCAGGGAGGGGAGACAATGAGCAGTTCTTC
>TRBV5-1|TRBJ2-3|15|.|medium-sized
CASSLGHQGTDTQYF
TGCGCCAGCAGCTTGGGACATCAAGGCACAGATACGCAGTATTTT
>TRBV19|TRBJ2-7|12|.|medium-sized
CASRGGTYEQYF
TGTGCCAGTAGAGGAGGAACCTACGAGCAGTACTTC
>TRBV9|TRBJ2-5|12|.|few
CASSERGETQYF
TGTGCCAGCAGCGAGAGGGGAGAGACCCAGTACTTC
>TRBV30|TRBJ2-2|12|.|medium-sized
CAWSKEAGELFF
TGTGCCTGGAGTAAGGAAGCCGGGGAGCTGTTTTTT
>TRBV20-1|TRBJ1-6|12|.|medium-sized
CSAASSLSPLHF
TGCAGTGCAGCCAGCAGCCTTTCACCCCTCCACTTT
>TRBV6-1|TRBJ1-5|13|.|.
CAGGMSGSQPQHF
TGTGCCGGGGGGATGTCCGGGTCCCAGCCCCAGCATTTT
>TRBV6-6|TRBJ1-2|14|.|medium-sized
CASSYFRGYGGYTF
TGTGCCAGCAGTTATTTCAGGGGCTACGGCGGCTACACCTTC
>TRBV2|TRBJ1-5|13|.|medium-sized
CASSAGERQPQHF
TGTGCCAGCAGTGCAGGGGAGAGGCAGCCCCAGCATTTT
>TRBV29-1|TRBJ2-7|14|.|.
CSVVEQGKTYEQYF
TGCAGCGTTGTGGAACAGGGAAAAACCTACGAGCAGTACTTC
>TRBV7-2|TRBJ2-1|15|.|medium-sized
CASSFNSLPYNEQFF
TGTGCCAGCAGCTTTAATAGTCTGCCCTACAATGAGCAGTTCTTC
>TRBV6-5|TRBJ2-3|15|.|medium-sized
CASGRGREMSDTQYF
TGTGCCAGCGGTCGGGGGCGGGAGATGTCAGATACGCAGTATTTT
>TRBV14|TRBJ1-5|13|.|many
CASSQGFNQPQHF
TGTGCCAGCAGCCAAGGATTTAATCAGCCCCAGCATTTT
>TRBV6-1|TRBJ2-3|14|.|.
CASSSGRSTDTQYF
TGTGCCAGCAGCTCAGGACGAAGCACAGATACGCAGTATTTT
>TRBV7-2|TRBJ2-7|14|TRBD2|many
CASSLVSGSYEQYF
TGTGCCAGCAGCTTAGTCAGCGGGAGCTACGAGCAGTACTTC
>TRBV10-1|TRBJ2-3|17|TRBD2|large
CASSESEAGGSTDTQYF
TGCGCCAGCAGTGAGTCGGAAGCGGGGGGCAGCACAGATACGCAGTATTTT
>TRBV5-1|TRBJ2-7|15|TRBD2|medium-sized
CASSLLAGSSYEQYF
TGCGCCAGCAGCTTGTTAGCGGGGAGCTCCTACGAGCAGTACTTC
>TRBV29-1|TRBJ1-1|12|.|few
CSVEGGGIEAFF
TGCAGCGTCGAGGGGGGCGGGATTGAAGCTTTCTTT
>TRBV2|TRBJ2-3|14|TRBD1|medium-sized
CATTGQGAEDTQYF
TGTGCCACCACCGGACAGGGGGCGGAAGATACGCAGTATTTT
>TRBV11-3|TRBJ2-7|19|TRBD2|medium-sized
CASSPLDLTSGRTRGEQYF
TGTGCCAGCAGCCCCTTGGACCTGACTAGCGGGAGGACCCGTGGGGAGCAGTACTTC
>TRBV5-1|TRBJ2-2|14|TRBD1|medium-sized
CASSGQGVIGELFF
TGCGCCAGTTCTGGACAGGGGGTTATCGGGGAGCTGTTTTTT
>TRBV11-2|TRBJ2-7|14|TRBD1|medium-sized
CASSDQTGLYEQYF
TGTGCCAGCAGCGACCAGACAGGGCTCTACGAGCAGTACTTC
>TRBV5-1|TRBJ2-2|13|.|few
CASSLVPTGELFF
TGCGCCAGCAGCTTGGTTCCTACCGGGGAGCTGTTTTTT